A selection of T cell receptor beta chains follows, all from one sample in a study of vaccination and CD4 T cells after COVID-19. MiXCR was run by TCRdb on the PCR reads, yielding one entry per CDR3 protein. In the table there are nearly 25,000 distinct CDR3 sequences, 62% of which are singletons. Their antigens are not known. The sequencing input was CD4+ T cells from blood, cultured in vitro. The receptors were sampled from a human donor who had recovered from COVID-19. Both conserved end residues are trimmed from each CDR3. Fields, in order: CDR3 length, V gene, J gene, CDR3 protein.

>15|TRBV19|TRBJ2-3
ASSIARLAGKADTQY
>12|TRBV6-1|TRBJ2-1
ASRGTSGVDEQF
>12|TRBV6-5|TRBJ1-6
ASSYRQGGSPLH
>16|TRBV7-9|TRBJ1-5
ASSFESSYSAQGQPQH
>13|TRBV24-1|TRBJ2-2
ATSGSQGVAGELF
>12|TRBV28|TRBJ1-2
ASSLGQGWRGYT
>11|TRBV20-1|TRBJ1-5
SATGQSNQPQH
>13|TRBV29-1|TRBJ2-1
SVHSGTSGTYEQF
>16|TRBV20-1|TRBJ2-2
SARDWAMGLAGSGELF
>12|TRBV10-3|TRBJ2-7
AISERTVLGEQY
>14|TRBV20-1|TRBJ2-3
SARSPGLAGVDTQY
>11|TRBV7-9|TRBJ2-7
ASQLQGADEQY
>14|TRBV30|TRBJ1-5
AWSLQGTWGNQPQH
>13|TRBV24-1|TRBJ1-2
ATSGATGGVPGYT
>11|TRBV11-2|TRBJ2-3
ASSSRRTNTQY
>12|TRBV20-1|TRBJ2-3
SAGGKSSTDTQY
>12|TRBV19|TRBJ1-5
ASSIRGGNQPQH
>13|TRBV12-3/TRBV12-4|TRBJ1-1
ASSFIKGANTEAF
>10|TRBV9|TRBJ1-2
ASSVGGYGYT
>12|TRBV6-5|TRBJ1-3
ASSYSGSGNTIY
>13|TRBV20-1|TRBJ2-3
SALGDLYDPDTQY
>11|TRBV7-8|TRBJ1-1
AGSPGGRAEAF
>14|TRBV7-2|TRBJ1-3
ASSLYSGGGGNTIY
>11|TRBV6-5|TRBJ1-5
ASSYQGGEPQH
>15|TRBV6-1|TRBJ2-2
ASGNRLAGGNTGELF
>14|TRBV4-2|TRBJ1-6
ASSQADRGANSPLH
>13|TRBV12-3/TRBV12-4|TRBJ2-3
ASTPRTAYTDTQY
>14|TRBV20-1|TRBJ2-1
SARDRFLHSYNEQF
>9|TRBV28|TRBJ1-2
ASSINYGYT
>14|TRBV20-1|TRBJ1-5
SARDLGPRKMQPQH
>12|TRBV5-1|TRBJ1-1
ASSLQSRGTEAF
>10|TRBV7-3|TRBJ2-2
ASSPRGGELF
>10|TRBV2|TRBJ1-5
ASSTPVGPQH
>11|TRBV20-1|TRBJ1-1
SARDAVGGEAF
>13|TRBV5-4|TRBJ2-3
ASSPAPGVGDTQY
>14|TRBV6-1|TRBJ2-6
ASRSVPHPGANVLT
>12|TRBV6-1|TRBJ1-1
ASSDPGSFTEAF
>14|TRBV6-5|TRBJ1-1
ASSYGGRGAYTEAF
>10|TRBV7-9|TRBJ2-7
ASSVQGWEQY
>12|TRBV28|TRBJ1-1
ASSSGTRNTEAF
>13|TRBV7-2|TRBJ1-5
ASSSGGSGNQPQH
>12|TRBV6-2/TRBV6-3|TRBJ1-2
ASNPGQGTYGYT
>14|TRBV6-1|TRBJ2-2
ATNHHASGIVGELF
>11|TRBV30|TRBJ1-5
AWSPGSDQPQH
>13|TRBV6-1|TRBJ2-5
ASSRTSGRLETQY
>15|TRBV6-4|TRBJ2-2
ASSDDRLKAGTGELF
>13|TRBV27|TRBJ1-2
ASSPQGTPNYGYT
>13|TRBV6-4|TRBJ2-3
ASSPVGLAGGTQY
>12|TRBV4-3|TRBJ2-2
ASSLAGVGGELF
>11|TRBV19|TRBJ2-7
ASSSTLLTEQY
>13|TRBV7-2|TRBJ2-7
ASSLASTGTYEQY
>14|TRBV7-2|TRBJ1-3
ASSLVSRKDGNTIY
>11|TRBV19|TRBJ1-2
ASSPARLDGYT
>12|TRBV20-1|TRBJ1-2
SALTGTGSYGYT
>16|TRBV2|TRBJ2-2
ASRDGGYRENDTGELF
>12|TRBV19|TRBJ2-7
ASSDRDRVHEQY
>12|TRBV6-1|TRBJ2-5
ASSVTGTAGTQY